This entry features one T cell receptor beta chain sequence. CDR3 length equals 15 residues. V lost 0 bases and J lost 3, with 6 bases in between. Germline values: CDR1 ENHRY, CDR2 SYGVKD. The sample belongs to a study of blood T cell repertoires in COVID-19. About the study: The samples span acute and convalescent COVID-19 from the United States, Italy and Spain. In each case, the material was cDNA or gDNA derived from T cells, B-cell-depleted T cells, or PBMCs.

Under the authors' procedure: Nucleated cell counts were estimated from reference gene primer amplification. Repertoires were generated with immunoSEQ multiplex PCR, while TCRdb's copy carries only in-frame clones and drops some. The DNA was the basis for D and trimming; V, J and clone size are from that table. This sample yields about 150,000 clones, of which 85% to 90% are seen a single time; 15% belongs to the top ten. Sample: peripheral blood. The gene calls are TRBV10-3 and TRBJ2-6; D perhaps matches TRBD2 (5 bases). This clonotype was sampled from a woman aged 40 to 50 with acute or convalescent COVID-19. As DNA, the CDR3 is TGTGCCATCAGTGAGTCAAGCGGTGGGGCCAACGTCCTGACTTTC. This codes for CAISESSGGANVLTF.